One sample yielded the 16 T cell receptor beta chains listed below, sequenced in a study of blood T cell repertoires in COVID-19. TCRdb keeps only in-frame clones here, not all; method: immunoSEQ multiplex PCR. The top ten hold over 0.7% of the sample, which has about 500,000 clones, 89% seen once. Sequenced: peripheral blood. These receptors all come from a young man with COVID-19, enrolled during active disease.

The chain carries TRBV5-5 and TRBJ2-1, with D hard to call. Germline lookup yields CDR1 SGHKS and CDR2 YYEKEE (reference sequence). The CDR3 loop spans 13 amino acids. The V end lost 4 bases, the J end lost 6 bases, and 11 bases lay between the germline ends. The CDR3 region has the DNA TGTGCCAGCAGCGGCCCCCTGGTCAATGAGCAGTTCTTC. As protein: CASSGPLVNEQFF.

The chain joins TRBV3-1 (or the pseudogene TRBV3-2) to TRBJ2-6; 13 bases align to TRBD2. CDR1 and CDR2 (germline): LGHDT, YNNKEL (reference sequence). The ends lost 1 base at V and 0 bases at J; junction bases unmatched: 6. The CDR3 length is 20 residues. CDR3 coding DNA: TGTGCCAGCAGCCAAGCCCTGGGACTAGCGGGACACTCTGGGGCCAACGTCCTGACTTTC. Translating it yields CASSQALGLAGHSGANVLTF.

The rearrangement uses TRBV7-9 and TRBJ2-3, with a weak D call TRBD1 (5 bases). The CDR3 has 13 residues. The germline V gene has CDR1 SEHNR and CDR2 FQNEAQ (reference sequence). V shed 1 base and J shed 6 bases, with 8 bases lying between them. The CDR3 DNA follows: TGTGCCAGCAGCTTAGTGCAGGGTGATACGCAGTATTTT. Encoded protein: CASSLVQGDTQYF.

The chain is built from TRBV20-1 and TRBJ1-3, with D tentatively TRBD1 (5 bases). Trimming cost V 3 bases and J 4 bases, with 10 bases left between them. The CDR3 runs 13 residues. From germline, CDR1 is DFQATT and CDR2 SNEGSKA (reference sequence). CDR3 DNA: TGCAGTGCTAGTCCCAGGGTCGGAAACACCATATATTTT. Encoded protein: CSASPRVGNTIYF.

Comment on this clone: Other DNA sequences within the sample encode an identical CDR3. The chain combines TRBV11-2 with TRBJ1-5, with D possibly being TRBD1 (6 bases). The CDR3 spans 14 residues. Germline V gene lookup returns CDR1 SGHAT and CDR2 FQNNGV. The V gene lost 0 bases and the J gene lost 7 bases, with 10 bases spanning the gap. The CDR3 DNA reads TGTGCCAGCAGCTTAGACAGGGGTGGCCAGCCCCAGCATTTT. Protein sequence: CASSLDRGGQPQHF.

The chain couples TRBV19 to TRBJ1-3, with TRBD1 matching over 7 bases. This CDR3 is built from 15 residues. The ends lost 6 bases at V and 0 bases at J; junction bases unmatched: 5. Germline loops: CDR1 LNHDA, CDR2 SQIVND (reference sequence). CDR3 protein: CASSGQARSGNTIYF. CDR3 DNA sequence: TGTGCCAGTAGCGGACAGGCCCGCTCTGGAAACACCATATATTTT.

The V call is TRBV5-8, the J call TRBJ1-2; D call uncertain. This CDR3 spans 11 amino acids. Germline-derived CDR1 and CDR2 are SGHTS and YDEGEE. V lost 0 bases and J lost 13, with 10 bases in between. Here the CDR3 reads CASSLGGVGTF. For the CDR3, the DNA is TGTGCCAGCAGCTTGGGCGGGGTCGGCACCTTC.

The rearrangement links TRBV6-1 to TRBJ1-4; D is unresolved. The germline gives CDR1 MNHNS, CDR2 SASEGT. This CDR3 comprises 15 residues. The germline V and J ends were trimmed by 2 bases and 8 bases, with 15 bases remaining between them. The CDR3 nucleotides read TGTGCCAGCAGTGAATTCGAGGGTTCTGGGGAAAAACTGTTTTTT. As protein: CASSEFEGSGEKLFF.

The chain has TRBV30 and TRBJ2-2; D is uncertain. Germline values: CDR1 GTSNPN, CDR2 SVGIG (reference sequence). The CDR3 consists of 13 residues. Trimming pared 3 bases from V and 2 bases from J, leaving 7 bases between. The CDR3 DNA reads as TGTGCCTGGAGGCGGCTAAACACCGGGGAGCTGTTTTTT. This encodes CAWRRLNTGELFF.

The V and J genes are TRBV6-2 or TRBV6-3 and TRBJ1-1; D gene unclear. V lost 0 bases, J lost 4 bases, and 6 bases lay in between. CDR1 is MNHEY and CDR2 is SVGEGT in the germline V gene. The CDR3 spans 13 residues. Here the CDR3 reads CASSYSRATEAFF. The CDR3 DNA sequence: TGTGCCAGCAGTTACTCGAGGGCCACTGAAGCTTTCTTT.

This chain joins TRBV6-4 and TRBJ1-2; 10 bases are shared with TRBD1. The CDR3 is made up of 14 amino acids. V dropped 3 bases and J dropped 10; count of bases not matched to a gene: 8. Germline V gene lookup returns CDR1 MRHNA and CDR2 SNTAGT. This CDR3 reads CASSEIHGTGVYTF. CDR3 DNA: TGTGCCAGCAGTGAGATACACGGGACAGGGGTCTACACCTTC.

The chain has TRBV11-2 and TRBJ2-1; 14 bases fit TRBD2. With 4 bases clipped from V and 6 bases from J, the junction kept 5 bases outside the gene matches. This CDR3 is 16 amino acids long. Germline assignment: CDR1 SGHAT and CDR2 FQNNGV. DNA of the CDR3: TGTGCCAGCAGCTCCCGACTAGCGGGGGGGATCAATGAGCAGTTCTTC. This sequence encodes CASSSRLAGGINEQFF.

CDR3 sequence (DNA): TGCGCCAGCAGCTTCGGACACGCCAGCAATCAGCCCCAGCATTTT. This sequence encodes CASSFGHASNQPQHF. The chain combines TRBV5-1 with TRBJ1-5, with D maybe TRBD1 (5 bases). The V gene's germline CDR1 is SGHRS and CDR2 YFSETQ. This CDR3 is 15 amino acids long. V shed 2 bases and J shed 1 base, with 10 bases lying between them.

The rearrangement uses TRBV3-1 (or the pseudogene TRBV3-2) and TRBJ1-3; no definite D call. CDR1 LGHDT and CDR2 YNNKEL come from the germline V gene (reference sequence). This CDR3 has 17 amino acids. Trimming shortened V by 1 base and J by 1 base, and 14 bases separated the two germline ends. Here the CDR3 DNA reads TGTGCCAGCAGCCAAGGATCGGGGAAGTTGTCTGGAAACACCATATATTTT. It codes for CASSQGSGKLSGNTIYF.

The gene calls are TRBV5-6 and TRBJ1-2, with D maybe TRBD1 (5 bases). This CDR3 region has 14 residues. V shed 2 bases and J shed 3 bases, with 11 bases lying between them. Germline CDR1 is SGHDT and CDR2 is YYEEEE. DNA of the CDR3: TGTGCCAGCAGCTTTGGGGGGGAGGACTATGGCTACACCTTC. Encoded protein: CASSFGGEDYGYTF.

This chain joins TRBV18 and TRBJ1-5, with D perhaps matching TRBD1 (6 bases). The germline gives CDR1 KGHSH, CDR2 LQKENI. V was clipped by 2 bases and J by 0 bases, with 11 bases between them. CDR3 length: 16 amino acids. This chain's CDR3 is CASSPVTGNSNQPQHF. The CDR3 DNA sequence: TGTGCCAGCTCACCAGTGACAGGTAATAGCAATCAGCCCCAGCATTTT. The variable domain in full, with the rest retrieved from reference TRBV18 and TRBJ1-5, is NAGVMQNPRHLVRRRGQEARLRCSPMKGHSHVYWYRQLPEEGLKFMVYLQKENIIDESGMPKERFSAEFPKEGPSILRIQQVVRGDSAAYFCASSPVTGNSNQPQHFGDGTRLSIL.